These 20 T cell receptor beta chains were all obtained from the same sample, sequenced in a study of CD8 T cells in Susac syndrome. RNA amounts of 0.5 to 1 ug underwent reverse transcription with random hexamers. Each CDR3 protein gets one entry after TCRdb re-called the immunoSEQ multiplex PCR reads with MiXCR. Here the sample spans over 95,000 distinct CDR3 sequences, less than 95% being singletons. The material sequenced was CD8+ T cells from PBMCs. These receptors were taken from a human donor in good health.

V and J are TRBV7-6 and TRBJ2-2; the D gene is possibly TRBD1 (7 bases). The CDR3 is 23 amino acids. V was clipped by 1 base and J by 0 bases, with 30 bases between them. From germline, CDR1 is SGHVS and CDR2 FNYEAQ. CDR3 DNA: TGTGCCAGCAGCTTAGTACGTGGTTGGCGGGACAGAGACTCTGACGCGAACACCGGGGAGCTGTTTTTT. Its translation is CASSLVRGWRDRDSDANTGELFF.

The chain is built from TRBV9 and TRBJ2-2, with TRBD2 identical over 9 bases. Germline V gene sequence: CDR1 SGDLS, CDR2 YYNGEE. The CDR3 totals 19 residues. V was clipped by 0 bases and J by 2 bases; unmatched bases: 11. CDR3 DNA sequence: TGTGCCAGCAGCGTAGGAGGGTCTAGCGGGGCATTTAACACCGGGGAGCTGTTTTTT. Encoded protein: CASSVGGSSGAFNTGELFF.

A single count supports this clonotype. CDR3: CASSLGGVQYF. The CDR3 DNA reads TGTGCCAGCAGCTTGGGGGGAGTTCAGTACTTC. The V gene is TRBV5-6, the J gene TRBJ2-7, with a tentative D call TRBD2 (5 bases). V dropped 0 bases and J dropped 10 bases, with 8 bases sitting between them. CDR1 is SGHDT, CDR2 YYEEEE, per germline. The CDR3 is made up of 11 amino acids.

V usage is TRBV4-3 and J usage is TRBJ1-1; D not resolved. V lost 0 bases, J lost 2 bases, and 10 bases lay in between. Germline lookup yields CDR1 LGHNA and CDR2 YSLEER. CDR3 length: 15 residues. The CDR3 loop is CASSQEARTNTEAFF. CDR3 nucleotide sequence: TGCGCCAGCAGCCAAGAAGCCAGGACTAACACTGAAGCTTTCTTT.

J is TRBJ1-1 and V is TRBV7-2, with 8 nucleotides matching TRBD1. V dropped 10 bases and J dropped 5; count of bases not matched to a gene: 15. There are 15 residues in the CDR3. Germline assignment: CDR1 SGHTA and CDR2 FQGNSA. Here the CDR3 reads CATQRTGMGTTEAFF. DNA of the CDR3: TGTGCCACCCAGCGGACAGGGATGGGAACAACTGAAGCTTTCTTT.

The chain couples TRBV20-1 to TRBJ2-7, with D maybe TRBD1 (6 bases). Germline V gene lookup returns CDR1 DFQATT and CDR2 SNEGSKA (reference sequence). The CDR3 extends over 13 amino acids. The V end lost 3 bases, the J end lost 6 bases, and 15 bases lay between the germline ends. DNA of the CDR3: TGCAGTGCTAGTTGGCAGGGGAATGGCGAGCAGTACTTC. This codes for CSASWQGNGEQYF.

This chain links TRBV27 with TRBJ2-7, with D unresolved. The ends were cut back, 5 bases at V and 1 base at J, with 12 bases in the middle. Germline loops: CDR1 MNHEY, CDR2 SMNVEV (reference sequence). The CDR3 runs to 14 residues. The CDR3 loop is CASSPAFVSYEQYF. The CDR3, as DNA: TGTGCCAGCAGTCCAGCATTCGTTTCCTACGAGCAGTACTTC.

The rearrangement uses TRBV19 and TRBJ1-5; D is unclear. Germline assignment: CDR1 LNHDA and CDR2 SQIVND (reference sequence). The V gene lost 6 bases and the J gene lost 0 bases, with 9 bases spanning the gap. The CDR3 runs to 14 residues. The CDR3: CASRWENSNQPQHF. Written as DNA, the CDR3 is TGTGCCAGTAGATGGGAGAATAGCAATCAGCCCCAGCATTTT.

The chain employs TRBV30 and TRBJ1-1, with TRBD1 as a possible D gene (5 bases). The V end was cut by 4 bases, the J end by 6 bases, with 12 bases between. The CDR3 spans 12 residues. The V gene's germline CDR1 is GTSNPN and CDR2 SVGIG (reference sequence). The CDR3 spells CAWIQGPSEAFF. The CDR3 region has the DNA TGTGCCTGGATCCAGGGTCCCTCTGAAGCTTTCTTT. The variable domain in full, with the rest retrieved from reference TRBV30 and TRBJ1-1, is SQTIHQWPATLVQPVGSPLSLECTVEGTSNPNLYWYRQAAGRGLQLLFYSVGIGQISSEVPQNLSASRPQDRQFILSSKKLLLSDSGFYLCAWIQGPSEAFFGQGTRLTVV.

In DNA form, the CDR3 reads TGCAGTGCGTCGGGACCCCGTAGCAATCAGCCCCAGCATTTT. Its protein product is CSASGPRSNQPQHF. This sequence joins TRBV20-1 and TRBJ1-5; possible D gene TRBD1, 5 bases. V was shortened by 6 bases and J by 0 bases, with 12 bases between the two germline ends. CDR3 length equals 14 residues. Germline V gene data show CDR1 as DFQATT and CDR2 as SNEGSKA (reference sequence).

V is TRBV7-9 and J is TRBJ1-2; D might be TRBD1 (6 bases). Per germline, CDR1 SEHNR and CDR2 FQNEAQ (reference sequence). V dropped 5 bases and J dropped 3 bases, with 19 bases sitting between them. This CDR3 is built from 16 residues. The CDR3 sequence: CASSPSLGGADYGYTF. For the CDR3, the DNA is TGTGCCAGCAGCCCTAGTCTGGGGGGCGCGGACTATGGCTACACCTTC.

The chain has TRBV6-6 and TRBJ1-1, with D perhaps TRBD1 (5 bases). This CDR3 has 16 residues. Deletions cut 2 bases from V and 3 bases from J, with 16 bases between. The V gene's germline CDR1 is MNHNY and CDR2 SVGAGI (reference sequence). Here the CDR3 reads CASSYGAGRGYTEAFF. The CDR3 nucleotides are TGTGCCAGCAGTTACGGGGCAGGGAGAGGGTACACTGAAGCTTTCTTT.

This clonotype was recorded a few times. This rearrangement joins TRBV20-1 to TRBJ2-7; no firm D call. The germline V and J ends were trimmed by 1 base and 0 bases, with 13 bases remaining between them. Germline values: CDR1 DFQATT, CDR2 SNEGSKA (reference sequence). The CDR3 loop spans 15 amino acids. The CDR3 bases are TGCAGTGCTAGAGCCTATGGAGCTAGCTCCTACGAGCAGTACTTC. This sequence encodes CSARAYGASSYEQYF.

The CDR3 DNA is TGTGCCAGCAGCTTAGTGGGGGACCCCTACGAGCAGTACTTC. It translates to CASSLVGDPYEQYF. The V call is TRBV7-2, the J call TRBJ2-7; D is possibly TRBD1 or TRBD2 (5 bases each). From germline, CDR1 is SGHTA and CDR2 FQGNSA. This CDR3 contains 14 residues. Deletions cut 1 base from V and 2 bases from J, with 9 bases between.

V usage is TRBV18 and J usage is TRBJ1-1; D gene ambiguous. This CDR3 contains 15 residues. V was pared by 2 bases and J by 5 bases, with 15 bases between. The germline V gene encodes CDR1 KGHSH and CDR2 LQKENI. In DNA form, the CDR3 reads TGTGCCAGCTCACCAGATCCGGAGGGTTGGACTGAAGCTTTCTTT. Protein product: CASSPDPEGWTEAFF.

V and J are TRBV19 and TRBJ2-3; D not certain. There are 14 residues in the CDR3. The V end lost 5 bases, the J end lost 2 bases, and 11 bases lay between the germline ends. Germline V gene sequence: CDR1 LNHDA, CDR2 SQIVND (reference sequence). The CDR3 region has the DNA TGTGCCAGTAGTCCTCGAACCGACACAGATACGCAGTATTTT. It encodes CASSPRTDTDTQYF.

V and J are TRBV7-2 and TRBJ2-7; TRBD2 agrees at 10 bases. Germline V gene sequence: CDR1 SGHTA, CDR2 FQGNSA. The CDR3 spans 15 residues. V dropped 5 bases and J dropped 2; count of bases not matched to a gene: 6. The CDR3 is CASSRTSGDTYEQYF. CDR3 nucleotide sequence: TGTGCCAGCAGCCGTACTAGCGGGGATACCTACGAGCAGTACTTC. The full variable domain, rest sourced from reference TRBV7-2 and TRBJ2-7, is GAGVSQSPSNKVTEKGKDVELRCDPISGHTALYWYRQSLGQGLEFLIYFQGNSAPDKSGLPSDRFSAERTGGSVSTLTIQRTQQEDSAVYLCASSRTSGDTYEQYFGPGTRLTVT.

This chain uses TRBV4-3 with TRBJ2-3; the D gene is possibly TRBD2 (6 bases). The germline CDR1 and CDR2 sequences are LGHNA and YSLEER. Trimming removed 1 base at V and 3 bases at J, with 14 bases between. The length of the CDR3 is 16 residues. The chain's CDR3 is CASSQAPAGMTDTQYF. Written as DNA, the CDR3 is TGCGCCAGCAGCCAAGCTCCCGCGGGGATGACAGATACGCAGTATTTT.

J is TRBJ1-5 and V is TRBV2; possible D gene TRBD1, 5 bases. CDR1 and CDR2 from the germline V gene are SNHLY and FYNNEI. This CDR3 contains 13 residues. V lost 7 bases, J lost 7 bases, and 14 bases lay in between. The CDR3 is CASMWQGGQPQHF. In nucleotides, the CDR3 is TGTGCCAGCATGTGGCAGGGTGGCCAGCCCCAGCATTTT.

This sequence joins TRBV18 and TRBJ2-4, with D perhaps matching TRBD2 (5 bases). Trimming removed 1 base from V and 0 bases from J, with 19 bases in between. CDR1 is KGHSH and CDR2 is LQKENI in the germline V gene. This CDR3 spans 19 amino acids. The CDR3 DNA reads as TGTGCCAGCTCACCACGAGGGTCGCTGATAGATTTAGCCAAAAACATTCAGTACTTC. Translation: CASSPRGSLIDLAKNIQYF.